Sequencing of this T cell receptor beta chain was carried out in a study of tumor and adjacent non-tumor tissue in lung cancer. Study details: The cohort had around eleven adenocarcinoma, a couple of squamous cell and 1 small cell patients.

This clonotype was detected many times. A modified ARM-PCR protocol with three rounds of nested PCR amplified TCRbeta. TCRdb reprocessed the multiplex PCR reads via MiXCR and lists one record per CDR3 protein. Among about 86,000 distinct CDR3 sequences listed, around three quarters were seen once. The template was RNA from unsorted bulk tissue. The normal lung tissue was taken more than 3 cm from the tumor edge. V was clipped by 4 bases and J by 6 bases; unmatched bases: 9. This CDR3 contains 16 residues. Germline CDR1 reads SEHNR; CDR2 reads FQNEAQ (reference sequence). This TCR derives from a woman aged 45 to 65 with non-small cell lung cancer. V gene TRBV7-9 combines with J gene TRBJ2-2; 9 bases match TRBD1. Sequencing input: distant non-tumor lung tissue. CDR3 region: CASSSPGQGTSGELFF. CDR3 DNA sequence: TGTGCCAGCAGCTCCCCGGGACAGGGTACTTCCGGGGAGCTGTTTTTT.